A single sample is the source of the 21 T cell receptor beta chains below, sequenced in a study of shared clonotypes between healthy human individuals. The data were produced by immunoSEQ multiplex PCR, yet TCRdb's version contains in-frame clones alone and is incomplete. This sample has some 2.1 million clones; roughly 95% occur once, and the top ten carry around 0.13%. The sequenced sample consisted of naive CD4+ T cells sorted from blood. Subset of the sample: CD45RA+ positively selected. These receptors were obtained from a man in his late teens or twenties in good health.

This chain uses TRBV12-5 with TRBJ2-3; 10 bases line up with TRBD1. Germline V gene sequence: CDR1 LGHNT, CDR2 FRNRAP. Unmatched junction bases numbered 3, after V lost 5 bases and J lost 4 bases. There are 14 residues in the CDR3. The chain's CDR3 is CASGLGQGADTQYF. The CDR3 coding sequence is TGTGCTAGTGGTCTAGGACAGGGGGCAGATACGCAGTATTTT.

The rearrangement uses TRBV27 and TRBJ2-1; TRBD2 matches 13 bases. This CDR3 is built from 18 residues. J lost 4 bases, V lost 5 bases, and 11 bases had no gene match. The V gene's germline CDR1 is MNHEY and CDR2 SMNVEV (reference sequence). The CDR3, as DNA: TGTGCCAGCAGTCCCCGAGATACTAGCGGGAGGGCTTACAATGAGCAGTTCTTC. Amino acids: CASSPRDTSGRAYNEQFF.

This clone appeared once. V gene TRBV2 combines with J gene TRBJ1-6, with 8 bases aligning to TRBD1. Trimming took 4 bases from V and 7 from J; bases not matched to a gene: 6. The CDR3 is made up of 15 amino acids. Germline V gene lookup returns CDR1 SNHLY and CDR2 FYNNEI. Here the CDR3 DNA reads TGTGCCAGCAGTGGCCCGGGACAGGCAAATTCACCCCTCCACTTT. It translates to CASSGPGQANSPLHF.

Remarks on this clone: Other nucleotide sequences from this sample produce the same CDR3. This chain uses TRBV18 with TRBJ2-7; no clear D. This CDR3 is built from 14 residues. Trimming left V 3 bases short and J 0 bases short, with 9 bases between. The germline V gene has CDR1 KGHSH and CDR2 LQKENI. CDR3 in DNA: TGTGCCAGCTCACCGCCAAGGAGCTCCTACGAGCAGTACTTC. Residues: CASSPPRSSYEQYF.

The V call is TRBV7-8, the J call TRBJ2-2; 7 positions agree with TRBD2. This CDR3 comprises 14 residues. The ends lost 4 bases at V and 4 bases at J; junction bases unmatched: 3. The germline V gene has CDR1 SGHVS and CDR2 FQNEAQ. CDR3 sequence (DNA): TGTGCCAGCAGCTCCCAGCGGGGCACCGGGGAGCTGTTTTTT. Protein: CASSSQRGTGELFF.

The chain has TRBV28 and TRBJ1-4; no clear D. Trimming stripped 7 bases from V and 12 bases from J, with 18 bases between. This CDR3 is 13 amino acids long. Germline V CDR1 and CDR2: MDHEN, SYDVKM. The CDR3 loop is CASTTGPGLELFF. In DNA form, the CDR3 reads TGTGCCAGCACCACCGGACCGGGTCTGGAACTGTTTTTT.

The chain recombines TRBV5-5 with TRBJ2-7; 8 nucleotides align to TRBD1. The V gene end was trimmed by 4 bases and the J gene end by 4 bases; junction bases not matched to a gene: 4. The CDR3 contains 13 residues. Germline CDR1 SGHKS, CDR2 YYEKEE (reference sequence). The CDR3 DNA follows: TGTGCCAGCAGCCGGGACAGGCCTTACGAGCAGTACTTC. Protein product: CASSRDRPYEQYF.

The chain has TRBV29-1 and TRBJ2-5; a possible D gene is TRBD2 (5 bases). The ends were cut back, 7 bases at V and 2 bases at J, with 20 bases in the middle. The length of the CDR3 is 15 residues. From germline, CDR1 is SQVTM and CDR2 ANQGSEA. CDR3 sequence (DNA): TGCAGCGCGGGGAATATATCGGAGAGGCAAGAGACCCAGTACTTC. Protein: CSAGNISERQETQYF. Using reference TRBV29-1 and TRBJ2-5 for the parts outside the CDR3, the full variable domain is SAVISQKPSRDICQRGTSLTIQCQVDSQVTMMFWYRQQPGQSLTLIATANQGSEATYESGFVIDKFPISRPNLTFSTLTVSNMSPEDSSIYLCSAGNISERQETQYFGPGTRLLVL.

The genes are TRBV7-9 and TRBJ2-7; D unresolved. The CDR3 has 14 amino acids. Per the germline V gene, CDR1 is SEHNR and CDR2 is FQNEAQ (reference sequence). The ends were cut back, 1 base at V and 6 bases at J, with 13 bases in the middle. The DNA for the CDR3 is TGTGCCAGCAGCTTAGTCACATTGGATAGCGAGCAGTACTTC. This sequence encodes CASSLVTLDSEQYF.

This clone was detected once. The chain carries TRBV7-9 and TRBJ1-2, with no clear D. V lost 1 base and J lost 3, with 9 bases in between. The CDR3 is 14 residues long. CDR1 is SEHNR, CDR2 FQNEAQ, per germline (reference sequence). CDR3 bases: TGTGCCAGCAGCTTAGGGGTTGGTTACTATGGCTACACCTTC. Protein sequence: CASSLGVGYYGYTF.

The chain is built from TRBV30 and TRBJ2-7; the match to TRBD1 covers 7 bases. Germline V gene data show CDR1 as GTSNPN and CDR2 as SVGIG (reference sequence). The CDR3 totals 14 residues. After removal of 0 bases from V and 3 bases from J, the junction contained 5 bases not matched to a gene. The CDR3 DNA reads TGTGCCTGGAGTGTATTGACAGGGAGCTACGAGCAGTACTTC. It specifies CAWSVLTGSYEQYF.

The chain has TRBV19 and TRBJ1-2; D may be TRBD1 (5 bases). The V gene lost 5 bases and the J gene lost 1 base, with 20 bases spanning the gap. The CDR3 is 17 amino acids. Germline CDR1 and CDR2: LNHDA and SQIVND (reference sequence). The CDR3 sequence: CASSPIQQKGINYGYTF. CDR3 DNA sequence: TGTGCCAGTAGTCCCATCCAACAGAAGGGGATTAACTATGGCTACACCTTC.

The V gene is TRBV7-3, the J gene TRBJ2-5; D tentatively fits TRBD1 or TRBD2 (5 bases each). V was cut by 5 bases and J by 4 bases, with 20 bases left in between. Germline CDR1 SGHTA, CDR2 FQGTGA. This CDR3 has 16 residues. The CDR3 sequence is CASSVPGPRESETQYF. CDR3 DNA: TGTGCCAGCAGCGTTCCGGGACCGAGGGAGTCAGAGACCCAGTACTTC.

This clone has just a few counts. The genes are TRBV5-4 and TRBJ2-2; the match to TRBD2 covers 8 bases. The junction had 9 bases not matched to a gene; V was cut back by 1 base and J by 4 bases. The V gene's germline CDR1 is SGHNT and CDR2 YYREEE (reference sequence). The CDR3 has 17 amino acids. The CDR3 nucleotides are TGTGCCAGCAGCTTGTCGGTAGCGGGGACGATCACCGGGGAGCTGTTTTTT. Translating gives CASSLSVAGTITGELFF.

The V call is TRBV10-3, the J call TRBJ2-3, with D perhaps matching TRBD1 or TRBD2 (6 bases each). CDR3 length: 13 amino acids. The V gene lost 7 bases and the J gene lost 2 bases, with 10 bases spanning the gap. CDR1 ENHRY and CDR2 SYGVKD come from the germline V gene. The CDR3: CAIKRGDTDTQYF. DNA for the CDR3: TGTGCCATCAAAAGGGGGGACACAGATACGCAGTATTTT.

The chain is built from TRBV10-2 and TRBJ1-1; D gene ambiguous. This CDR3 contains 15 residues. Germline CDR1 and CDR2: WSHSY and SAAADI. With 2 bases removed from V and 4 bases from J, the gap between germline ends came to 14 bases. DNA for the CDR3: TGCGCCAGCAGTGAGCTTGGGGATAGGGCCACTGAAGCTTTCTTT. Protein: CASSELGDRATEAFF.

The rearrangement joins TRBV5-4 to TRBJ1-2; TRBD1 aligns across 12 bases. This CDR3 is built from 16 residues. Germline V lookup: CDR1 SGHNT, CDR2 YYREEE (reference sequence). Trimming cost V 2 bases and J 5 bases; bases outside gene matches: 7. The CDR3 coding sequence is TGTGCCAGCAGCTTTAAGACGGGACAGGGGGCTTATGGCTACACCTTC. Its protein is CASSFKTGQGAYGYTF.

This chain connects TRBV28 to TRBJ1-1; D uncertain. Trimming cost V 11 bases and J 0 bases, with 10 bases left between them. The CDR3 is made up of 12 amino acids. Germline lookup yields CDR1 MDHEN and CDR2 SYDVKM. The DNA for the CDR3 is TGTGCCTTAAGTGGGCTGAACACTGAAGCTTTCTTT. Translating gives CALSGLNTEAFF.

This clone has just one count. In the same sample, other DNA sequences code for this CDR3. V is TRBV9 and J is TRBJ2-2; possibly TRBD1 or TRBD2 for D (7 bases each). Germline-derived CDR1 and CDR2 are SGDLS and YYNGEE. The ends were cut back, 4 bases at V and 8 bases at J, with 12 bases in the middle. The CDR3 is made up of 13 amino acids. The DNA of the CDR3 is TGTGCCAGCAGCCCAGGGGGGGCTGGGGAGCTGTTTTTT. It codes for CASSPGGAGELFF.

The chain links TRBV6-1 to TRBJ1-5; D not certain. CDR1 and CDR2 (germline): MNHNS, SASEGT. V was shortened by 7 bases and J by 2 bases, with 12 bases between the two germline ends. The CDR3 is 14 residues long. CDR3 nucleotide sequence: TGTGCCAGCAATGGGGTTGTGGGCAATCAGCCCCAGCATTTT. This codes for CASNGVVGNQPQHF.

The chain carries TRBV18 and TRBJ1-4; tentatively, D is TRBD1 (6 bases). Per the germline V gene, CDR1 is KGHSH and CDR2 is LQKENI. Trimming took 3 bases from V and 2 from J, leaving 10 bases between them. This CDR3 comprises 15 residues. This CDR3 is CASSPGATTNEKLFF. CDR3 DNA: TGTGCCAGCTCACCGGGGGCGACGACTAATGAAAAACTGTTTTTT.